The T cell receptor beta chain described here comes from a study of identical twins. TCRdb ran MiXCR on the 5' RACE reads and lists one entry per CDR3 protein. The sample has roughly 750,000 distinct CDR3 sequences, approximately 22% seen once. V lost 0 bases to trimming and J lost 4 bases, with 16 bases between them. The CDR3 covers 16 residues. Germline assignment: CDR1 SGHRS and CDR2 YFSETQ. Whole-study findings and limits: Cross-sectional statistics, not tracking of the same donors, supported the conclusions.

In regard to this clonotype: The antigen is not known.

In addition, the sample was reused for a study of T cells expressing NK-cell markers.

The receptor's source is a young woman in good health. The sample was PBMCs. The rearrangement uses TRBV5-1 and TRBJ1-2; TRBD1 might be the D (6 bases). CDR3 in DNA: TGCGCCAGCAGCTTGGCGGGGGGCCGGGCTACCTATGGCTACACCTTC. Amino acid sequence: CASSLAGGRATYGYTF.